This T cell receptor (beta chain) stems from a study of control samples from healthy donors and cancer patients. The V gene end was trimmed by 0 bases and the J gene end by 5 bases; junction bases not matched to a gene: 13. The CDR3 consists of 18 residues. Germline CDR1 MGHRA, CDR2 YSYEKL. Some clones are missing from TCRdb's copy, which holds only in-frame ones; the method was immunoSEQ multiplex PCR. The repertoire has tens of thousands of clones, approximately 90% of them found once; the top ten carry about 2%. The sequenced sample was PBMCs. This clonotype was sampled from a woman in her sixties or seventies with head and neck cancer. This chain links TRBV4-1 with TRBJ2-3; 8 bases align to TRBD2. This chain's CDR3 is CASSQEVAGGSGGDTQYF. The CDR3 bases are TGCGCCAGCAGCCAAGAAGTAGCGGGCGGGAGCGGGGGAGATACGCAGTATTTT.